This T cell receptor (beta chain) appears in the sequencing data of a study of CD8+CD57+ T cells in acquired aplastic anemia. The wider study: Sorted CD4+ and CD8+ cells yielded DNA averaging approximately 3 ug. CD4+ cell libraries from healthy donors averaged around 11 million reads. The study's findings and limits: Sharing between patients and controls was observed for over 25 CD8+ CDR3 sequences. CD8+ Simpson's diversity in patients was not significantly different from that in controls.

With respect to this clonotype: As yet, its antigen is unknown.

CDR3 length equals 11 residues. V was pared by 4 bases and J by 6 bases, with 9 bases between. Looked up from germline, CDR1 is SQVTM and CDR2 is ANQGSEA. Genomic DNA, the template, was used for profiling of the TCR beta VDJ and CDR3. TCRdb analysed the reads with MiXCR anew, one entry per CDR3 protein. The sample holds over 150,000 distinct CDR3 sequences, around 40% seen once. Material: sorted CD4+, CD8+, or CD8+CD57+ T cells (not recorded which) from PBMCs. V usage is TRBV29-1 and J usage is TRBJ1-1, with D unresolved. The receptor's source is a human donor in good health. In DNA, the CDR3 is TGCAGCGTTGTATCCGGGTCTGAAGCTTTCTTT. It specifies CSVVSGSEAFF.